This entry lists 17 T cell receptor beta chains sequenced from one sample in a study of blood T cell repertoires in COVID-19. Sequenced by immunoSEQ multiplex PCR; TCRdb stores in-frame clones only, minus some. The profile covers 300,000 or so clones, with around 88% appearing a single time and 1.5% to 2% taken by the ten largest. Sequenced sample: peripheral blood. The receptors stem from a woman aged 45-65 years with acute or convalescent COVID-19.

The J gene is TRBJ2-2, the V gene TRBV5-1; possible D gene TRBD1, 5 bases. The CDR3 sequence is 16 residues long. Looked up from germline, CDR1 is SGHRS and CDR2 is YFSETQ. With 1 base removed from V and 3 bases from J, the gap between germline ends came to 13 bases. The CDR3 nucleotides read TGCGCCAGCAGCTTGTTGCTGGACACCCACACCGGGGAGCTGTTTTTT. Amino acids: CASSLLLDTHTGELFF.

This rearrangement joins TRBV3-1 (or the pseudogene TRBV3-2) to TRBJ2-6; D gene ambiguous. The V gene lost 3 bases and the J gene lost 3 bases, with 3 bases spanning the gap. Looked up from germline, CDR1 is LGHDT and CDR2 is YNNKEL (reference sequence). The CDR3 covers 13 residues. The DNA of the CDR3 is TGTGCCAGCAGCCACGGTGGGGCCAACGTCCTGACTTTC. Translation gives CASSHGGANVLTF.

The chain joins TRBV4-1 to TRBJ2-7, with D tentatively TRBD2 (6 bases). V lost 4 bases to trimming and J lost 6 bases, with 13 bases between them. The germline V gene has CDR1 MGHRA and CDR2 YSYEKL. CDR3 length: 13 residues. CDR3 DNA sequence: TGCGCCAGCAGCCGGATACTAGCCTCCGAGCAGTACTTC. This translates into CASSRILASEQYF.

The rearrangement joins TRBV9 to TRBJ2-1; TRBD2 agrees at 10 bases. V lost 4 bases to trimming and J lost 8 bases; unmatched junction nucleotides: 12. There are 16 residues in the CDR3. Germline CDR1 and CDR2: SGDLS and YYNGEE. In DNA, the CDR3 is TGTGCCAGCAGCCCCCGAGGAGCGGGAGGGGTGTATGAGCAGTTCTTC. Translating gives CASSPRGAGGVYEQFF.

CDR3 amino acids: CASSQDADGAYEQYF. CDR3 DNA: TGCGCCAGCAGCCAAGATGCTGACGGAGCCTACGAGCAGTACTTC. The gene calls are TRBV4-3 and TRBJ2-7; D call uncertain. The CDR3 extends over 15 amino acids. Trimming cost V 0 bases and J 2 bases, with 11 bases left between them. CDR1 is LGHNA, CDR2 YSLEER, per germline.

This clone has a handful of counts. The rearrangement links TRBV2 to TRBJ1-1, with 7 nucleotides matching TRBD1. V trimming: 3 bases; J trimming: 5 bases; junction bases outside the gene matches: 9. The CDR3 runs 15 residues. CDR1 is SNHLY, CDR2 FYNNEI, per germline. CDR3 sequence (DNA): TGTGCCAGCAGTGACCCACAGGGGCGGGGAACTGAAGCTTTCTTT. Translation gives CASSDPQGRGTEAFF.

This clone was recorded once. The chain is built from TRBV9 and TRBJ1-3, with D perhaps TRBD1 (6 bases). Trimming took off 4 bases at V and 3 bases at J, with 17 bases between the two ends. Per germline, CDR1 SGDLS and CDR2 YYNGEE. The CDR3 extends over 16 amino acids. The CDR3 here is CASSPTGLGVGNTIYF. In nucleotides, the CDR3 is TGTGCCAGCAGCCCGACAGGTTTAGGGGTTGGAAACACCATATATTTT.

V and J are TRBV9 and TRBJ2-7, with TRBD1 as a possible D gene (5 bases). The ends were cut back, 3 bases at V and 4 bases at J, with 11 bases in the middle. The CDR3 has 13 amino acids. From germline, CDR1 is SGDLS and CDR2 YYNGEE. The CDR3: CASSALDSYEQYF. The CDR3 DNA follows: TGTGCCAGCAGCGCCTTAGACAGTTACGAGCAGTACTTC.

This chain connects TRBV7-2 to TRBJ2-1; D is undetermined. Trimming removed 3 bases from V and 2 bases from J, with 11 bases in between. Germline V CDR1 and CDR2: SGHTA, FQGNSA. The CDR3 covers 15 residues. The CDR3 sequence is CASSFTKPAYNEQFF. The CDR3 nucleotides read TGTGCCAGCAGCTTCACTAAGCCCGCCTACAATGAGCAGTTCTTC.

The chain uses TRBV28 and TRBJ1-3; D unclear. CDR1 and CDR2 from the germline V gene are MDHEN and SYDVKM. The CDR3 runs 14 residues. V shed 5 bases and J shed 0 bases, with 8 bases lying between them. This CDR3 is CASSLTGSGNTIYF. For the CDR3, the DNA is TGTGCCAGCAGTCTTACCGGCTCTGGAAACACCATATATTTT.

The V call is TRBV7-8, the J call TRBJ2-7; D ambiguous. V was trimmed by 0 bases and J by 3 bases, leaving 6 bases between them. Germline CDR1 and CDR2: SGHVS and FQNEAQ. CDR3 size: 13 residues. The CDR3 sequence: CASSLAQDYEQYF. CDR3 bases: TGTGCCAGCAGCTTAGCGCAGGACTACGAGCAGTACTTC.

The chain employs TRBV7-6 and TRBJ2-2; the match to TRBD1 covers 9 bases. Germline CDR1 is SGHVS and CDR2 is FNYEAQ. The length of the CDR3 is 18 residues. J lost 3 bases, V lost 1 base, and 9 bases had no gene match. The CDR3 here is CASSLERPGQGDTGELFF. The CDR3 DNA is TGTGCCAGCAGCTTAGAGAGACCGGGACAGGGCGACACCGGGGAGCTGTTTTTT.

The chain couples TRBV9 to TRBJ2-6, with 9 bases identical to TRBD1. CDR1 is SGDLS, CDR2 YYNGEE, per germline. With 0 bases clipped from V and 2 bases from J, the junction kept 3 bases outside the gene matches. The CDR3 totals 17 residues. CDR3 amino acids: CASSVGDRVAGANVLTF. The CDR3 nucleotides read TGTGCCAGCAGCGTAGGGGACAGGGTCGCTGGGGCCAACGTCCTGACTTTC.

The chain combines TRBV4-3 with TRBJ1-3; TRBD1 aligns across 7 bases. V gave up 1 base and J gave up 8 bases; unmatched junction bases: 5. This CDR3 has 14 amino acids. CDR1 and CDR2 from the germline V gene are LGHNA and YSLEER. In DNA form, the CDR3 reads TGCGCCAGCAGCCAAGTACAGGGGATGGACACCATATATTTT. Protein sequence: CASSQVQGMDTIYF.

CDR3 nucleotide sequence: TGTGCCAGCAGCGAGGGCACTGAAGCTTTCTTT. As protein: CASSEGTEAFF. This rearrangement joins TRBV6-2 or TRBV6-3 to TRBJ1-1, with D uncertain. Per the germline V gene, CDR1 is MNHEY and CDR2 is SVGEGT. Deletions cut 6 bases from V and 4 bases from J, with 6 bases between. CDR3 length: 11 amino acids.

V gene TRBV28 combines with J gene TRBJ1-1; no firm D call. V was pared by 5 bases and J by 10 bases, with 20 bases between. Germline V CDR1 and CDR2: MDHEN, SYDVKM. This CDR3 is built from 14 residues. In DNA form, the CDR3 reads TGTGCCAGCAGTCCCCCCGGTTGGGCCTCCCGAGCTTTCTTT. Protein sequence: CASSPPGWASRAFF.

V usage is TRBV5-4 and J usage is TRBJ2-7; 8 bases are shared with TRBD2. CDR3 length equals 17 residues. J gave up 9 bases and V 5 bases, and 22 bases lay outside the gene matches. Germline CDR1 is SGHNT and CDR2 is YYREEE (reference sequence). The CDR3 sequence is CASRAGGVGVFDSGQYF. The CDR3 nucleotides are TGTGCCAGCAGGGCCGGGGGGGTCGGGGTCTTTGATAGCGGGCAGTACTTC.